The 18 T cell receptor beta chains given below trace back to one sample, sequenced in a study of CD8 T cells in Susac syndrome. When the RNA was reverse transcribed, random hexamers were used with an input of 0.5 to 1 ug. TCRdb passed the immunoSEQ multiplex PCR reads through MiXCR, listing each CDR3 protein once. This repertoire shows a few hundred thousand distinct CDR3 sequences, just under 95% found once; its top ten account for around 0.08%. The specimen sequenced was CD4+ T cells from PBMCs. These TCRs come from a human donor with multiple sclerosis.

This chain joins TRBV29-1 and TRBJ2-7; D unresolved. Trimming took off 4 bases at V and 0 bases at J, with 7 bases between the two ends. The CDR3 runs 12 residues. Per germline, CDR1 SQVTM and CDR2 ANQGSEA. The CDR3 DNA follows: TGCAGCGTTGGAAACACCTCCTACGAGCAGTACGTC. Translating it yields CSVGNTSYEQYV.

The chain employs TRBV7-2 and TRBJ2-3, with TRBD2 matching over 15 bases. Germline V gives CDR1 SGHTA, CDR2 FQGNSA. V gave up 4 bases and J gave up 7 bases; unmatched junction bases: 6. The CDR3 extends over 16 amino acids. The CDR3 sequence is CASSSRTSGGAYTQYF. CDR3 in DNA: TGTGCCAGCAGCTCACGGACTAGCGGGGGGGCTTATACGCAGTATTTT.

This clonotype was seen only once. This chain uses TRBV5-1 with TRBJ2-1; possibly TRBD1 or TRBD2 for D (5 bases each). V was shortened by 7 bases and J by 4 bases, with 30 bases between the two germline ends. Germline V lookup: CDR1 SGHRS, CDR2 YFSETQ. The CDR3 has 19 residues. CDR3 sequence reads: CASLYRPGSQYLFYNEQFF. Here the CDR3 DNA reads TGCGCCAGCTTATATAGACCAGGGAGCCAATATCTCTTTTACAATGAGCAGTTCTTC.

The chain carries TRBV18 and TRBJ2-7, with unresolved D. The CDR3 is made up of 13 amino acids. Germline V gives CDR1 KGHSH, CDR2 LQKENI. V dropped 5 bases and J dropped 2 bases, with 10 bases sitting between them. CDR3 nucleotide sequence: TGTGCCAGCTCATCGGACGGACCCTACGAGCAGTACTTC. It encodes CASSSDGPYEQYF.

This chain connects TRBV27 to TRBJ1-5, with D unclear. The CDR3 length is 13 residues. The V end was cut by 2 bases, the J end by 7 bases, with 9 bases between. CDR1 is MNHEY, CDR2 SMNVEV, per germline (reference sequence). The CDR3 loop reads CASSLEVGQPQHF. The CDR3 nucleotides read TGTGCCAGCAGTTTAGAAGTGGGGCAGCCCCAGCATTTT.

The V and J genes are TRBV3-1 and TRBJ1-1; 7 positions match TRBD1. The CDR3 consists of 13 residues. CDR1 is LGHDT, CDR2 YNNKEL, per germline (reference sequence). V was pared by 2 bases and J by 6 bases, with 3 bases of the junction left unmatched. The CDR3, as DNA: TGTGCCAGCAGCCAACGACAGGGCCCTGAAGCTTTCTTT. Protein product: CASSQRQGPEAFF. Filled out from reference TRBV3-1 and TRBJ1-1, the complete variable domain reads DTAVSQTPKYLVTQMGNDKSIKCEQNLGHDTMYWYKQDSKKFLKIMFSYNNKELIINETVPNRFSPKSPDKAHLNLHINSLELGDSAVYFCASSQRQGPEAFFGQGTRLTVV.

V and J are TRBV18 and TRBJ1-4; no definite D call. The CDR3 is 15 amino acids. V lost 6 bases to trimming and J lost 11 bases, with 22 bases between them. Germline V gene data show CDR1 as KGHSH and CDR2 as LQKENI. CDR3 in DNA: TGTGCCAGCTCGGGAGGAACGGCGGAGGGCTTGAAACTGTTTTTT. Translating gives CASSGGTAEGLKLFF.

The chain has TRBV5-1 and TRBJ2-3; D not resolved. This CDR3 spans 13 amino acids. From germline, CDR1 is SGHRS and CDR2 YFSETQ. V shed 3 bases and J shed 2 bases, with 7 bases lying between them. As DNA, the CDR3 is TGCGCCAGCAGCTCTTTGACCACAGATACGCAGTATTTT. This gives the protein CASSSLTTDTQYF. Based on the CDR3 plus reference TRBV5-1 and TRBJ2-3, the full variable domain is KAGVTQTPRYLIKTRGQQVTLSCSPISGHRSVSWYQQTPGQGLQFLFEYFSETQRNKGNFPGRFSGRQFSNSRSEMNVSTLELGDSALYLCASSSLTTDTQYFGPGTRLTVL.

J is TRBJ2-7 and V is TRBV29-1; D might be TRBD1 (5 bases). Germline V gene data show CDR1 as SQVTM and CDR2 as ANQGSEA. The CDR3 is 12 residues long. The ends were cut back, 4 bases at V and 1 base at J, with 8 bases in the middle. The CDR3 protein is CSVVGQSYEQYF. For the CDR3, the DNA is TGCAGCGTTGTGGGGCAGTCCTACGAGCAGTACTTC.

V gene TRBV20-1 combines with J gene TRBJ2-7; D gene uncertain. Germline CDR1 is DFQATT and CDR2 is SNEGSKA (reference sequence). The CDR3 runs 13 residues. V shed 6 bases and J shed 1 base, with 13 bases lying between them. The CDR3 nucleotides are TGCAGTGCCTGGACGAGTCCTTCCTACGAGCAGTACTTC. Its translation: CSAWTSPSYEQYF.

The rearrangement links TRBV25-1 to TRBJ2-5, with D possibly TRBD1 on 5 matching bases. V dropped 1 base and J dropped 5 bases, with 17 bases sitting between them. Germline V gene data show CDR1 as MGHDK and CDR2 as SYGVNS. The CDR3 runs 16 residues. Written as DNA, the CDR3 is TGTGCCAGCAGTGAATCCCTCGCAGGGCAATGGGAGACCCAGTACTTC. It is translated as CASSESLAGQWETQYF.

The V gene is TRBV20-1, the J gene TRBJ1-1, with D possibly matching TRBD1 (5 bases). Germline CDR1 is DFQATT and CDR2 is SNEGSKA (reference sequence). This CDR3 is built from 15 residues. V lost 6 bases and J lost 0, with 17 bases in between. For the CDR3, the DNA is TGCAGTGCCCGAAAGATTGGGGGATTGAACACTGAAGCTTTCTTT. This gives the protein CSARKIGGLNTEAFF.

The chain couples TRBV30 to TRBJ1-5, with TRBD1 identical over 8 bases. Germline trimming cut 2 bases from V and 3 bases from J; bases unmatched to any gene: 6. This CDR3 contains 15 residues. Germline CDR1 is GTSNPN and CDR2 is SVGIG (reference sequence). This CDR3 is CAWSRRGQDNQPQHF. Here the CDR3 DNA reads TGTGCCTGGAGTCGGAGGGGACAGGACAATCAGCCCCAGCATTTT.

This chain links TRBV15 with TRBJ2-3; D not certain. V lost 8 bases and J lost 8, with 23 bases in between. Germline V CDR1 and CDR2: LNHNV, YYDKDF (reference sequence). The CDR3 loop spans 15 amino acids. The CDR3 region has the DNA TGTGCCACCGCTAAAGACGTATCCTCTTGGGGTACGCAGTATTTT. Amino acids: CATAKDVSSWGTQYF.

The gene calls are TRBV19 and TRBJ2-5; 7 nucleotides align to TRBD2. The CDR3 extends over 16 amino acids. V lost 3 bases and J lost 0; bases outside the gene matches: 7. The germline V gene has CDR1 LNHDA and CDR2 SQIVND (reference sequence). The CDR3 loop reads CASSMGGSRYQETQYF. The CDR3 DNA is TGTGCCAGTAGTATGGGAGGGAGTAGGTACCAAGAGACCCAGTACTTC.

The chain joins TRBV24-1 to TRBJ2-1, with a tentative D call TRBD2 (6 bases). Trimming left V 5 bases short and J 5 bases short, with 18 bases between. The CDR3 length is 16 residues. Per the germline V gene, CDR1 is KGHDR and CDR2 is SFDVKD. The CDR3 DNA reads as TGTGCCACCAGTGGAAACCCGGGGCGGGGAGACAATGAGCAGTTCTTC. Protein: CATSGNPGRGDNEQFF.

The gene calls are TRBV3-1 and TRBJ2-3; D is unresolved. V was shortened by 1 base and J by 4 bases, with 15 bases between the two germline ends. The CDR3 contains 16 residues. CDR1 and CDR2 from the germline V gene are LGHDT and YNNKEL (reference sequence). In DNA form, the CDR3 reads TGTGCCAGCAGCCAAGTTGGTTGGTACCAGGCAGATACGCAGTATTTT. It codes for CASSQVGWYQADTQYF.

The chain is built from TRBV5-1 and TRBJ2-1; D is unresolved. Deletions cut 6 bases from V and 7 bases from J, with 8 bases between. CDR3 length equals 11 residues. Germline loops: CDR1 SGHRS, CDR2 YFSETQ. CDR3 DNA sequence: TGCGCCAGCACCGTCCTAAATGAGCAGTTCTTC. This translates into CASTVLNEQFF. Together with reference TRBV5-1 and TRBJ2-1, the CDR3 gives the full variable domain: KAGVTQTPRYLIKTRGQQVTLSCSPISGHRSVSWYQQTPGQGLQFLFEYFSETQRNKGNFPGRFSGRQFSNSRSEMNVSTLELGDSALYLCASTVLNEQFFGPGTRLTVL.